This entry lists 30 T cell receptor beta chains sequenced from one sample in a study of cytotoxic CD8 clonotypes in ibrutinib-treated CLL. TCRdb's table, derived via immunoSEQ multiplex PCR, lists solely in-frame clones and lacks some. The sample has 55,000 to 85,000 clones; 75% to 95% are singletons. The source was PBMCs, collected after 12 months of ibrutinib treatment. The origin of the receptors is a human donor with chronic lymphocytic leukemia.

The CDR3 DNA is TGTGCCAGCTCAGGGATCGGTTCACCCCTCCACTTT. It is translated as CASSGIGSPLHF. This rearrangement joins TRBV2 to TRBJ1-6, with a weak D call TRBD1 (5 bases). The CDR3 is 12 residues long. Deletions cut 8 bases from V and 9 bases from J, with 11 bases between. CDR1 and CDR2 (germline): SNHLY, FYNNEI. Full variable domain (missing parts from reference TRBV2 and TRBJ1-6): EPEVTQTPSHQVTQMGQEVILRCVPISNHLYFYWYRQILGQKVEFLVSFYNNEISEKSEIFDDQFSVERPDGSNFTLKIRSTKLEDSAMYFCASSGIGSPLHFGNGTRLTVT.

The chain has TRBV5-6 and TRBJ2-7, with 8 bases aligning to TRBD2. The CDR3 extends over 15 amino acids. CDR1 and CDR2 from the germline V gene are SGHDT and YYEEEE. The junction had 8 bases not matched to a gene; V was cut back by 3 bases and J by 3 bases. The CDR3 bases are TGTGCCAGCAGCTGGAGAGCGGGAGCCGTCTACGAGCAGTACTTC. Translation: CASSWRAGAVYEQYF.

The chain carries TRBV23-1 and TRBJ2-6; D gene unclear. TRBV23-1 is designated an ORF whose function remains uncertain. CDR3 length equals 16 residues. V was trimmed by 0 bases and J by 2 bases, leaving 8 bases between them. The CDR3 region is CASSQSGSPGANVLTF. The CDR3, as DNA: TGCGCCAGCAGTCAATCGGGCAGCCCTGGGGCCAACGTCCTGACTTTC.

As DNA, the CDR3 is TGTGCCAGCAGTGAATTACGCGGGGGGTACAATGAGCAGTTCTTC. Amino acid sequence: CASSELRGGYNEQFF. This chain connects TRBV25-1 to TRBJ2-1; 8 nucleotides align to TRBD2. The V and J ends lost 1 base and 4 bases, in that order; junction bases with no gene match: 3. Germline CDR1 and CDR2: MGHDK and SYGVNS. The CDR3 has 15 amino acids.

The chain has TRBV7-8 and TRBJ2-1, with TRBD2 as a possible D gene (5 bases). V lost 2 bases, J lost 6 bases, and 14 bases lay in between. Germline V CDR1 and CDR2: SGHVS, FQNEAQ. This CDR3 spans 15 amino acids. As DNA, the CDR3 is TGTGCCAGCAGCTTAACCTTCCACGAGGGCAATGAGCAGTTCTTC. As protein: CASSLTFHEGNEQFF.

This chain uses TRBV28 with TRBJ2-7; TRBD2 matches 12 bases. V gave up 5 bases and J gave up 1 base; unmatched junction bases: 9. The germline gives CDR1 MDHEN, CDR2 SYDVKM. This CDR3 comprises 17 residues. CDR3 region: CASSRLGLAGLSYEQYF. DNA of the CDR3: TGTGCCAGCAGTCGCCTCGGACTAGCGGGATTATCCTACGAGCAGTACTTC.

The chain links TRBV30 to TRBJ2-7, with D possibly matching TRBD2 (5 bases). The germline gives CDR1 GTSNPN, CDR2 SVGIG (reference sequence). The CDR3 loop spans 12 amino acids. V was cut by 4 bases and J by 7 bases, with 14 bases left in between. The CDR3: CAWIQQPGEQYF. CDR3 nucleotides: TGTGCCTGGATCCAGCAGCCGGGGGAGCAGTACTTC.

The chain joins TRBV19 to TRBJ1-5; D remains unclear. The germline V gene has CDR1 LNHDA and CDR2 SQIVND (reference sequence). The ends were cut back, 0 bases at V and 3 bases at J, with 9 bases in the middle. The CDR3 contains 15 residues. The CDR3 DNA reads as TGTGCCAGTAGTATAGAAGGGTTCTCCAATCAGCCCCAGCATTTT. Protein sequence: CASSIEGFSNQPQHF.

The J gene is TRBJ1-2, the V gene TRBV5-1, with no clear D. CDR1 is SGHRS and CDR2 is YFSETQ in the germline V gene. The CDR3 consists of 13 residues. V gave up 5 bases and J gave up 2 bases, with 10 bases separating them. CDR3 nucleotides: TGCGCCAGCAGTGCCGGGAGAAACTATGGCTACACCTTC. The encoded protein is CASSAGRNYGYTF.

J is TRBJ1-1 and V is TRBV4-2; the D is unclear. Germline assignment: CDR1 LGHNA and CDR2 YNFKEQ. The V end lost 2 bases, the J end lost 1 base, and 5 bases lay between the germline ends. The CDR3 length is 13 residues. The CDR3 sequence: CASSQWENTEAFF. CDR3 nucleotides: TGTGCCAGCAGCCAATGGGAGAACACTGAAGCTTTCTTT.

This clone has a single count. The rearrangement links TRBV28 to TRBJ1-5; 9 bases match TRBD1. The CDR3 spans 14 residues. Germline trimming cut 6 bases from V and 4 bases from J; bases unmatched to any gene: 4. Germline assignment: CDR1 MDHEN and CDR2 SYDVKM. The DNA for the CDR3 is TGTGCCAGCAGCACAGGGGGCTGGAATCAGCCCCAGCATTTT. This encodes CASSTGGWNQPQHF.

The J gene is TRBJ2-6, the V gene TRBV7-2; D is ambiguous. From germline, CDR1 is SGHTA and CDR2 FQGNSA. Trimming took off 5 bases at V and 0 bases at J, with 14 bases between the two ends. The CDR3 consists of 17 residues. CDR3 sequence (DNA): TGTGCCAGCAGCCGAGCCCGCACCAGCTCTGGGGCCAACGTCCTGACTTTC. It translates to CASSRARTSSGANVLTF.

This clone appeared once. The chain combines TRBV7-6 with TRBJ2-1; the match to TRBD2 covers 8 bases. J lost 9 bases, V lost 5 bases, and 9 bases had no gene match. Germline V gene lookup returns CDR1 SGHVS and CDR2 FNYEAQ. CDR3 size: 14 residues. This CDR3 reads CASSVGTRMVEQFF. The CDR3 DNA reads as TGTGCCAGCAGCGTCGGGACTAGGATGGTTGAGCAGTTCTTC.

V usage is TRBV19 and J usage is TRBJ1-1, with D possibly matching TRBD1 (5 bases). Germline V gives CDR1 LNHDA, CDR2 SQIVND (reference sequence). This CDR3 is built from 13 residues. The V end lost 3 bases, the J end lost 3 bases, and 8 bases lay between the germline ends. CDR3 in amino acids: CASSIPRDTEAFF. For the CDR3, the DNA is TGTGCCAGTAGTATCCCCAGGGACACTGAAGCTTTCTTT.

The genes are TRBV18 and TRBJ1-2; 11 positions match TRBD1. V was clipped by 4 bases and J by 4 bases; unmatched bases: 8. Germline lookup yields CDR1 KGHSH and CDR2 LQKENI. This CDR3 contains 16 residues. CDR3: CASSRPDRGPIYGYTF. Written as DNA, the CDR3 is TGTGCCAGCTCACGACCGGACAGGGGGCCGATCTATGGCTACACCTTC.

This chain joins TRBV2 and TRBJ2-2; D not certain. Per the germline V gene, CDR1 is SNHLY and CDR2 is FYNNEI. V gave up 8 bases and J gave up 0 bases, with 10 bases separating them. The CDR3 is made up of 14 amino acids. The DNA for the CDR3 is TGTGCCAGCTTACGGTCTTCGAACACCGGGGAGCTGTTTTTT. Translated, it gives CASLRSSNTGELFF.

In DNA form, the CDR3 reads TGTGCCAGCAGTTACGGGGGGGGAGGGCAGGTAGAGACCCAGTACTTC. The encoded protein is CASSYGGGGQVETQYF. The chain links TRBV6-5 to TRBJ2-5, with TRBD2 matching over 7 bases. The CDR3 loop spans 16 amino acids. The germline V gene has CDR1 MNHEY and CDR2 SVGAGI. The V and J ends lost 2 bases and 4 bases, in that order; junction bases with no gene match: 10.

The V and J genes are TRBV18 and TRBJ2-7, with D perhaps matching TRBD1 (6 bases). With 3 bases removed from V and 6 bases from J, the gap between germline ends came to 12 bases. CDR3 length: 13 amino acids. Germline loops: CDR1 KGHSH, CDR2 LQKENI. The CDR3 is CASSPDQGTEQYF. Here the CDR3 DNA reads TGTGCCAGCTCACCTGACCAGGGGACCGAGCAGTACTTC.

The rearrangement links TRBV30 to TRBJ1-5; TRBD1 aligns across 9 bases. This CDR3 has 13 amino acids. From germline, CDR1 is GTSNPN and CDR2 SVGIG (reference sequence). V was pared by 6 bases and J by 6 bases, with 6 bases of the junction left unmatched. The CDR3 is CACETGGRQPQHF. The CDR3 DNA sequence: TGTGCCTGTGAAACAGGGGGCCGTCAGCCCCAGCATTTT. Together with reference TRBV30 and TRBJ1-5, the CDR3 gives the full variable domain: SQTIHQWPATLVQPVGSPLSLECTVEGTSNPNLYWYRQAAGRGLQLLFYSVGIGQISSEVPQNLSASRPQDRQFILSSKKLLLSDSGFYLCACETGGRQPQHFGDGTRLSIL.

The chain is built from TRBV7-8 and TRBJ1-3; D uncertain. The CDR3 totals 17 residues. The germline V gene encodes CDR1 SGHVS and CDR2 FQNEAQ. V was clipped by 1 base and J by 3 bases, with 16 bases between them. The CDR3 nucleotides read TGTGCCAGCAGCTTAGGCCCCCTTGATTGGGTTGGAAACACCATATATTTT. It is translated as CASSLGPLDWVGNTIYF.

The rearrangement uses TRBV14 and TRBJ2-1; TRBD2 matches 9 bases. With 4 bases clipped from V and 0 bases from J, the junction kept 16 bases outside the gene matches. This CDR3 is 20 amino acids long. Germline V gene data show CDR1 as SGHDN and CDR2 as FVKESK. The chain's CDR3 is CASSPRIAGVPGSSYNEQFF. CDR3 DNA sequence: TGTGCCAGCAGCCCCCGGATAGCGGGAGTTCCCGGTAGCTCCTACAATGAGCAGTTCTTC.

V usage is TRBV7-9 and J usage is TRBJ2-7; TRBD1 matches at 8 bases. This CDR3 has 16 amino acids. Germline V gives CDR1 SEHNR, CDR2 FQNEAQ (reference sequence). Trimming took 5 bases from V and 4 from J; bases not matched to a gene: 13. The CDR3 region is CASSRRGAGGVYEQYF. For the CDR3, the DNA is TGTGCCAGCAGCAGGAGGGGAGCAGGGGGCGTGTACGAGCAGTACTTC.

This clone was detected only once. The chain combines TRBV5-1 with TRBJ2-2, with TRBD2 matching over 8 bases. The V segment lost 6 bases and the J segment 0 bases; nucleotides outside the gene matches: 4. The V gene's germline CDR1 is SGHRS and CDR2 YFSETQ. This CDR3 comprises 15 residues. The CDR3 is CASNLLAANTGELFF. CDR3 bases: TGCGCCAGCAACCTACTAGCGGCGAACACCGGGGAGCTGTTTTTT.

This clone showed up just once. The rearrangement uses TRBV5-8 and TRBJ2-1; 9 bases agree with TRBD2. Per germline, CDR1 SGHTS and CDR2 YDEGEE. Unmatched junction bases numbered 23, after V lost 3 bases and J lost 7 bases. The CDR3 runs 20 residues. CDR3 DNA: TGTGCCAGCAGCTCCCTAAGAGGTAGCGGGAGTACGTTTTTTGGTAATGAGCAGTTCTTC. It translates to CASSSLRGSGSTFFGNEQFF.

V gene TRBV7-3 combines with J gene TRBJ2-5; D possibly corresponds to TRBD1 (6 bases). The V and J ends lost 5 bases and 2 bases respectively, with 15 bases between them. Germline V CDR1 and CDR2: SGHTA, FQGTGA. The CDR3 sequence is 15 residues long. The DNA of the CDR3 is TGTGCCAGCAGCGTGACAGGTGGACAGCAAGAGACCCAGTACTTC. Encoded protein: CASSVTGGQQETQYF.

This chain links TRBV11-3 with TRBJ1-1; D not resolved. Trimming removed 7 bases at V and 5 bases at J, with 14 bases between. There are 13 residues in the CDR3. Germline CDR1 SGHNT, CDR2 YENEEA. CDR3 loop: CASNTGRSTEAFF. DNA for the CDR3: TGTGCCAGCAATACGGGGAGGAGTACTGAAGCTTTCTTT.

This chain joins TRBV28 and TRBJ1-2, with a weak D call TRBD1 (6 bases). V lost 4 bases and J lost 7, with 16 bases in between. CDR1 and CDR2 from the germline V gene are MDHEN and SYDVKM. This CDR3 region has 14 residues. The CDR3 loop is CASSSTLTRGGYTF. DNA of the CDR3: TGTGCCAGCAGTTCGACCCTGACCAGGGGTGGCTACACCTTC.

The gene calls are TRBV29-1 and TRBJ2-7; the D gene is possibly TRBD1 (6 bases). The CDR3 loop spans 17 amino acids. The ends were cut back, 0 bases at V and 5 bases at J, with 23 bases in the middle. In germline, CDR1 is SQVTM, CDR2 ANQGSEA. The CDR3 here is CSVEDSLIDRKRHEQYF. The CDR3 region has the DNA TGCAGCGTTGAAGATTCCTTAATAGACAGGAAACGGCACGAGCAGTACTTC.

The chain uses TRBV5-1 and TRBJ2-5, with TRBD2 as a possible D gene (5 bases). V lost 5 bases, J lost 3 bases, and 14 bases lay in between. Germline lookup yields CDR1 SGHRS and CDR2 YFSETQ. The CDR3 totals 14 residues. The CDR3 loop reads CASRPGGPKETQYF. The CDR3 DNA reads TGCGCCAGCAGACCGGGCGGGCCGAAAGAGACCCAGTACTTC.

J is TRBJ2-1 and V is TRBV19; D is undetermined. The CDR3 is made up of 15 amino acids. The ends were cut back, 1 base at V and 5 bases at J, with 12 bases in the middle. In germline, CDR1 is LNHDA, CDR2 SQIVND (reference sequence). The CDR3 bases are TGTGCCAGTAGTATAGGTCTAGTATATAACAATGAGCAGTTCTTC. Translation: CASSIGLVYNNEQFF.